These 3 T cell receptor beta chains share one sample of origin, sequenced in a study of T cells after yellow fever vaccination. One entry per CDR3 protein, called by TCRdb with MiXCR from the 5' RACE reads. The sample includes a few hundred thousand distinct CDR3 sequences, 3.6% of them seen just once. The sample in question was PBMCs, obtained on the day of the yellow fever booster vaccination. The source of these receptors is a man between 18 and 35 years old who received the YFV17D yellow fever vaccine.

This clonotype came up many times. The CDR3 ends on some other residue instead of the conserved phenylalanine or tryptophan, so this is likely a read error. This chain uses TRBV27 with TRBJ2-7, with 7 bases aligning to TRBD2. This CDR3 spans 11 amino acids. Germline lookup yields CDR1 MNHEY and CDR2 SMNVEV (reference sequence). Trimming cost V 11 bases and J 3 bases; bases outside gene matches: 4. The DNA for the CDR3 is TGTGCCTCTGGGAGGGGCTACGAGCAGTACTTA. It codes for CASGRGYEQYL.

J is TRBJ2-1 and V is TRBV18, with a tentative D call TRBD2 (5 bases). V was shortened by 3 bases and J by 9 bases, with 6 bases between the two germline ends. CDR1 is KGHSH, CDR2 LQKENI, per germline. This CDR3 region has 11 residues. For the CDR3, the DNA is TGTGCCAGCTCACCGGAGGTTGAGCAGTTCTTC. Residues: CASSPEVEQFF.

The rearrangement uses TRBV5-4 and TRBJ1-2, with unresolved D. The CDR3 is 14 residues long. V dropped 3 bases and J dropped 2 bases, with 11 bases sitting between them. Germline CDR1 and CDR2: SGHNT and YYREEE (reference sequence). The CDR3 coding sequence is TGTGCCAGCAGCTCGTCCGATTGGAACTATGGCTACACCTTC. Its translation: CASSSSDWNYGYTF. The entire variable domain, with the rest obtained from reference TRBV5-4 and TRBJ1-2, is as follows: ETGVTQSPTHLIKTRGQQVTLRCSSQSGHNTVSWYQQALGQGPQFIFQYYREEENGRGNFPPRFSGLQFPNYSSELNVNALELDDSALYLCASSSSDWNYGYTFGSGTRLTVV.